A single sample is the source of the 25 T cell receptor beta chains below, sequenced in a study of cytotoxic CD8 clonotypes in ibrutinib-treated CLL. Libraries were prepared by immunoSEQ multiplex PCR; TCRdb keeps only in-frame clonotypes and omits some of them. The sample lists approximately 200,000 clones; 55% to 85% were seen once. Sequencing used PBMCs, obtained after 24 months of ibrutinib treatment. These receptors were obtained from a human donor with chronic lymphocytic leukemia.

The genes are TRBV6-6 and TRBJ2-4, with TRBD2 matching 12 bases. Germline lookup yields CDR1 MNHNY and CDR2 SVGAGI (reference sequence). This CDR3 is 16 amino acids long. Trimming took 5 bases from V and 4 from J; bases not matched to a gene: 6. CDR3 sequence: CASSPGLAGRKNIQYF. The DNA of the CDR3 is TGTGCCAGCAGTCCTGGACTAGCGGGAAGGAAAAACATTCAGTACTTC.

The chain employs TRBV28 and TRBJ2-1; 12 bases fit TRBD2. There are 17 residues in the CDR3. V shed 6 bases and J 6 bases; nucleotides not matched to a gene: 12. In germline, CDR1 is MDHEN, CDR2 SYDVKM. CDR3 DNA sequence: TGTGCCAGCAGCTTAGGACTAGCGGGATCCCAGGGCAATGAGCAGTTCTTC. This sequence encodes CASSLGLAGSQGNEQFF.

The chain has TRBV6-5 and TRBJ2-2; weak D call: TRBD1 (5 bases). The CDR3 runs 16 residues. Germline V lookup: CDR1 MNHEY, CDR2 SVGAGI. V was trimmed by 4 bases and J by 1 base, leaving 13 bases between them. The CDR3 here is CASSSVGHLNTGELFF. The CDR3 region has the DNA TGTGCCAGCAGTTCCGTCGGACATCTGAACACCGGGGAGCTGTTTTTT.

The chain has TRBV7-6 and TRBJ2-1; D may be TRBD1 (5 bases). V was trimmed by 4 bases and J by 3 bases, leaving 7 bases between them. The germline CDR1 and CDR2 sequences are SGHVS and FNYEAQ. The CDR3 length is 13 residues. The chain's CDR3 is CASSYRLYNEQFF. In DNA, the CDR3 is TGTGCCAGCAGCTACAGGCTCTACAATGAGCAGTTCTTC.

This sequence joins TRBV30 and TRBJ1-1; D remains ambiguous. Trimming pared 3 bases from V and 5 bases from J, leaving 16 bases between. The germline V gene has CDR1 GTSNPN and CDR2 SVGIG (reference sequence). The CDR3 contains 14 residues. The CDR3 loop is CAWRGRFRSTEAFF. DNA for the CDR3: TGTGCCTGGAGAGGGAGGTTTAGGTCTACTGAAGCTTTCTTT.

Here the CDR3 reads CASSYRQGKAFF. The CDR3 DNA reads as TGTGCCAGCAGTTACCGCCAGGGAAAAGCTTTCTTT. This chain uses TRBV6-5 with TRBJ1-1, with D possibly TRBD1 on 5 matching bases. The CDR3 covers 12 residues. Trimming shortened V by 2 bases and J by 9 bases, and 10 bases separated the two germline ends. Germline CDR1 reads MNHEY; CDR2 reads SVGAGI.

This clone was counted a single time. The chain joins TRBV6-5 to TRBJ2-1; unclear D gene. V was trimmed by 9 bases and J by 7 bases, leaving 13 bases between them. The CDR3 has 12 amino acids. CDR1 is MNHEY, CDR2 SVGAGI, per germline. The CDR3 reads CASSGLVNEQFF. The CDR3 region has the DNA TGTGCCAGTTCCGGGCTGGTGAATGAGCAGTTCTTC.

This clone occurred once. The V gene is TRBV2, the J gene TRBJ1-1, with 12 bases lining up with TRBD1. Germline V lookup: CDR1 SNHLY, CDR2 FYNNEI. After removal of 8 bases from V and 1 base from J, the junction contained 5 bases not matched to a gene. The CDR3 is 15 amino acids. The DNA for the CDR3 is TGTGCCAGCCTACCGGGACAGGGGGCGAACACTGAAGCTTTCTTT. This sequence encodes CASLPGQGANTEAFF. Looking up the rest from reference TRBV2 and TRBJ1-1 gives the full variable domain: EPEVTQTPSHQVTQMGQEVILRCVPISNHLYFYWYRQILGQKVEFLVSFYNNEISEKSEIFDDQFSVERPDGSNFTLKIRSTKLEDSAMYFCASLPGQGANTEAFFGQGTRLTVV.

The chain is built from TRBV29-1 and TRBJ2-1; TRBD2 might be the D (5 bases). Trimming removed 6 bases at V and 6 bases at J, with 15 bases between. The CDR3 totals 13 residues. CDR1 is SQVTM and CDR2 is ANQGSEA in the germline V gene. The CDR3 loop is CSVVDYLSNEQFF. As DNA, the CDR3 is TGCAGCGTCGTCGACTACCTAAGCAATGAGCAGTTCTTC.

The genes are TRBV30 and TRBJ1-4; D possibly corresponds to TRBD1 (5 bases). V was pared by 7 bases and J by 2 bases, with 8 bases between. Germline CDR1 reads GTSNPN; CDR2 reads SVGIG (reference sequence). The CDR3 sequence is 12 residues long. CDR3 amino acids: CALGGTNEKLFF. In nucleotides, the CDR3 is TGTGCCTTGGGGGGTACTAATGAAAAACTGTTTTTT.

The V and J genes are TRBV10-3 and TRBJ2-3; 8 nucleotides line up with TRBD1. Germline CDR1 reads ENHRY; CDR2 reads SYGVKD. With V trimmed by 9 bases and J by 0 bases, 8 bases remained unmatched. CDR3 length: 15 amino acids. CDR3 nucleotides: TGTGCCATGCGAGGGACAGGCTATAGCACAGATACGCAGTATTTT. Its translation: CAMRGTGYSTDTQYF.

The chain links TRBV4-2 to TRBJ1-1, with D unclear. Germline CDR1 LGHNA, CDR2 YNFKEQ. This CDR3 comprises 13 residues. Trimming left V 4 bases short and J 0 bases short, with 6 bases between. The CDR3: CASSPSLNTEAFF. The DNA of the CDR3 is TGTGCCAGCAGCCCGAGTCTGAACACTGAAGCTTTCTTT.

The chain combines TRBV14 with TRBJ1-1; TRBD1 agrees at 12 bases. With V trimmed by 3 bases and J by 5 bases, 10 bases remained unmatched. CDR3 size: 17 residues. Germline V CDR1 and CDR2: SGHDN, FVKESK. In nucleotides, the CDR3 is TGTGCCAGCAGCCACCGGGGACAGGGGGCAATGGGGACTGAAGCTTTCTTT. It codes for CASSHRGQGAMGTEAFF.

CDR3 nucleotide sequence: TGTGCCAGCAGTTTACTGGGGAGCTCCTACAATGAGCAGTTCTTC. Amino acids: CASSLLGSSYNEQFF. The V gene is TRBV27, the J gene TRBJ2-1, with D tentatively TRBD2 (5 bases). Trimming removed 2 bases at V and 0 bases at J, with 8 bases between. Germline V CDR1 and CDR2: MNHEY, SMNVEV (reference sequence). The CDR3 is 15 amino acids.

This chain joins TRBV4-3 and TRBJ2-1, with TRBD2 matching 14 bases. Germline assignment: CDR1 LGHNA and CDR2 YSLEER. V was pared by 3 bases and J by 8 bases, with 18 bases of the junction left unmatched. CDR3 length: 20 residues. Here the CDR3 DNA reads TGCGCCAGCAGCCAGGGACTAGCGGGAGTTACTGCCCTATTTTCGGATGAGCAGTTCTTC. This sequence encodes CASSQGLAGVTALFSDEQFF.

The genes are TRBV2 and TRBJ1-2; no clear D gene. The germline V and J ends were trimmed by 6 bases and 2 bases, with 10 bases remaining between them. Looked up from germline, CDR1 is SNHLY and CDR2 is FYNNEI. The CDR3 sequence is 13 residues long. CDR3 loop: CASSRRQNYGYTF. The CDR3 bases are TGTGCCAGCAGCAGGCGTCAGAACTATGGCTACACCTTC.

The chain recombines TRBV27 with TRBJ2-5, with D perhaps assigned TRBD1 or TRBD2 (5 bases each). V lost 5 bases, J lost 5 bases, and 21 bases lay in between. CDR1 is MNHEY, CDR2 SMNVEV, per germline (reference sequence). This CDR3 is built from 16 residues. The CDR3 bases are TGTGCCAGCAGTCCGGGGACCAGAGTATCCCAGGAGACCCAGTACTTC. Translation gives CASSPGTRVSQETQYF.

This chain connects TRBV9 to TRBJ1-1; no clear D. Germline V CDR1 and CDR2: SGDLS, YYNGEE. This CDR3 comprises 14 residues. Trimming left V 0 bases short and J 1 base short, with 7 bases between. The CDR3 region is CASSVGTQNTEAFF. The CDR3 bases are TGTGCCAGCAGCGTAGGAACACAGAACACTGAAGCTTTCTTT.

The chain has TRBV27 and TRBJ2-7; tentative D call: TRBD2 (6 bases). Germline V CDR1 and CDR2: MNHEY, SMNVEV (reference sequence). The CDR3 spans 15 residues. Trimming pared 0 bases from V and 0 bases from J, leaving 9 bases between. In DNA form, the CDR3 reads TGTGCCAGCAGTTTATCGCCTAGCGCCTCCTACGAGCAGTACTTC. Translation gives CASSLSPSASYEQYF.

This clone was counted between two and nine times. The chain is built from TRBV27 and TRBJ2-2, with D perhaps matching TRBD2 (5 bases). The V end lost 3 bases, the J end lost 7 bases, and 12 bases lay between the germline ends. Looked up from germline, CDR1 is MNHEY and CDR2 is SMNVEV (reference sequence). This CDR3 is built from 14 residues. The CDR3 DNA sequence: TGTGCCAGCAGTTTCCGTCTAGGAGGCGGGGAGCTGTTTTTT. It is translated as CASSFRLGGGELFF.

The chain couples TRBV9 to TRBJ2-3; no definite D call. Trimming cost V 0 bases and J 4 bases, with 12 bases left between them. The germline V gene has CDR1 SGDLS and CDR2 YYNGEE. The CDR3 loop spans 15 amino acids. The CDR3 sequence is CASSVDPVKPDTQYF. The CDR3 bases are TGTGCCAGCAGCGTAGATCCGGTTAAGCCAGATACGCAGTATTTT. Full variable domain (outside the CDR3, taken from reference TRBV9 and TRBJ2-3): DSGVTQTPKHLITATGQRVTLRCSPRSGDLSVYWYQQSLDQGLQFLIQYYNGEERAKGNILERFSAQQFPDLHSELNLSSLELGDSALYFCASSVDPVKPDTQYFGPGTRLTVL.

The CDR3: CASSSGGGLEQFF. Here the CDR3 DNA reads TGTGCCAGCAGCTCCGGTGGGGGGCTTGAGCAGTTCTTC. V and J are TRBV7-9 and TRBJ2-1, with D perhaps matching TRBD1 or TRBD2 (6 bases each). This CDR3 is 13 amino acids long. CDR1 SEHNR and CDR2 FQNEAQ come from the germline V gene (reference sequence). V was pared by 4 bases and J by 9 bases, with 13 bases between.

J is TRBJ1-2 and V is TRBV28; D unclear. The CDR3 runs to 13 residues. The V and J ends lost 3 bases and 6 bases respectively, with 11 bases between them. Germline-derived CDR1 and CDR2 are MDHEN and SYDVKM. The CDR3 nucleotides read TGTGCCAGCAGTTTGTTGAGAGCGAATGGCTACACCTTC. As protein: CASSLLRANGYTF.

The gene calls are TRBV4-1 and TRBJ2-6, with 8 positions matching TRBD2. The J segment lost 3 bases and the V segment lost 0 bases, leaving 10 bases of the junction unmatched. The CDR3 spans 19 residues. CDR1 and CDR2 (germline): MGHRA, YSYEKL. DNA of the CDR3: TGCGCCAGCAGCCAAGAGTCGTCGCGGGAGGCCTTTGGGGCCAACGTCCTGACTTTC. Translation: CASSQESSREAFGANVLTF.

CDR3 DNA sequence: TGTGCCACCAGCAGAGAGTGGGACGGCGATAGCAATCAGCCCCAGCATTTT. It yields the protein CATSREWDGDSNQPQHF. The chain is built from TRBV15 and TRBJ1-5; the D gene is possibly TRBD1 (5 bases). The CDR3 is made up of 17 amino acids. The V and J ends lost 0 bases and 0 bases respectively, with 12 bases between them. Germline V gene sequence: CDR1 LNHNV, CDR2 YYDKDF (reference sequence). The full variable domain, with the rest looked up from reference TRBV15 and TRBJ1-5, is DAMVIQNPRYQVTQFGKPVTLSCSQTLNHNVMYWYQQKSSQAPKLLFHYYDKDFNNEADTPDNFQSRRPNTSFCFLDIRSPGLGDTAMYLCATSREWDGDSNQPQHFGDGTRLSIL.